One TCR beta chain is described in this entry. This entry is derived from a study of blood T cell repertoires in COVID-19. The CDR3 sequence is 17 residues long. From germline, CDR1 is SEHNR and CDR2 FQNEAQ (reference sequence). J gave up 10 bases and V 2 bases, and 10 bases lay outside the gene matches. Profiling relied on immunoSEQ multiplex PCR, and the TCRdb table lists in-frame clones only, not all of them. Among some 200,000 clones listed, over 75% were seen once. This rearrangement joins TRBV7-9 to TRBJ2-1; 14 bases align to TRBD2. Sample: PBMCs or T cells enriched from blood (not recorded which). This TCR derives from a man aged 35 to 55 who had recovered from COVID-19. The CDR3 reads CASSLFLGTSGRREQFF. CDR3 nucleotide sequence: TGTGCCAGCAGCTTATTTCTAGGGACTAGCGGGAGACGCGAGCAGTTCTTC. The whole variable domain, remainder taken from reference TRBV7-9 and TRBJ2-1, is DTGVSQNPRHKITKRGQNVTFRCDPISEHNRLYWYRQTLGQGPEFLTYFQNEAQLEKSRLLSDRFSAERPKGSFSTLEIQRTEQGDSAMYLCASSLFLGTSGRREQFFGPGTRLTVL.